A selection of T cell receptor beta chains follows, all from one sample in a study of T cell responses to AZD1222 COVID-19 vaccine. The assay was immunoSEQ multiplex PCR, and TCRdb's table has in-frame clones only and misses some. This table holds roughly 200,000 clones, approximately 90% found once. Sequencing used peripheral blood, obtained 28 days after the second AZD1222 dose. These receptors originate from an adult who received the AZD1222 COVID-19 vaccine. CDR3s include the opening cysteine and the closing phenylalanine or tryptophan. The order of the fields is V gene, D gene, clone size, J gene, CDR3 DNA, CDR3 protein. A D gene is named only where the DNA matches it firmly. Clone size appears in some rows only: once, few, many, or a class for an expanded clone.

v_gene: TRBV18
d_gene: .
abundance: .
j_gene: TRBJ2-2
CDR3nt: TGTGCCAGCTCACCACAGTCTAGGCGAAGGGCGAACACCGGGGAGCTGTTTTTT
CDR3aa: CASSPQSRRRANTGELFF

v_gene: TRBV28
d_gene: TRBD1
abundance: .
j_gene: TRBJ1-2
CDR3nt: TGTGCCAGCACTGCTCCAGGGGGACCCTTCTATGGCTACACCTTC
CDR3aa: CASTAPGGPFYGYTF

v_gene: TRBV7-3
d_gene: .
abundance: .
j_gene: TRBJ2-7
CDR3nt: TGTGCCAGCAGTCCCGGACAGTGGGGTCCGTTAAACTTC
CDR3aa: CASSPGQWGPLNF

v_gene: TRBV6-1
d_gene: TRBD2
abundance: .
j_gene: TRBJ2-1
CDR3nt: TGTGCCAGCAGTGAATCGGCGGGAGTATCCATGAATGAGCAGTTCTTC
CDR3aa: CASSESAGVSMNEQFF

v_gene: TRBV4-2
d_gene: TRBD1
abundance: .
j_gene: TRBJ1-2
CDR3nt: TGTGCCAGCAGCCTCACACAGGGGGTAGACTATGGCTACACCTTC
CDR3aa: CASSLTQGVDYGYTF

v_gene: TRBV5-4
d_gene: .
abundance: few
j_gene: TRBJ2-3
CDR3nt: TGTGCCAGCAGCCCCCACGGGCTAGCCCTAACTGGAACAGATACGCAGTATTTT
CDR3aa: CASSPHGLALTGTDTQYF

v_gene: TRBV12-5
d_gene: .
abundance: .
j_gene: TRBJ2-2
CDR3nt: TGTGCTAGTGGTTCCCGCATTGACACCGGGGAGCTGTTTTTT
CDR3aa: CASGSRIDTGELFF

v_gene: TRBV19
d_gene: .
abundance: .
j_gene: TRBJ2-5
CDR3nt: TGTGCCAGTAGTATAATGGTGCAGGGCGAGACCCAGTACTTC
CDR3aa: CASSIMVQGETQYF

v_gene: TRBV27
d_gene: .
abundance: .
j_gene: TRBJ1-4
CDR3nt: TGTGCCAGCAGCCTACTTGGGGGGGTTGAAAAACTGTTTTTT
CDR3aa: CASSLLGGVEKLFF

v_gene: TRBV10-2
d_gene: .
abundance: .
j_gene: TRBJ1-6
CDR3nt: TGCGCCAGCAGTGAGGGGTCAGGTAGTAGCTCCTATAATTCACCCCTCCACTTT
CDR3aa: CASSEGSGSSSYNSPLHF

v_gene: TRBV3-1/TRBV3-2
d_gene: .
abundance: .
j_gene: TRBJ2-5
CDR3nt: TGTGCCAGCAGCCAAGAGGTGGGGTGGGAGACCCAGTACTTC
CDR3aa: CASSQEVGWETQYF

v_gene: TRBV4-3
d_gene: TRBD1
abundance: .
j_gene: TRBJ1-6
CDR3nt: TGCGCCAGCAGCCGAGGACAGGGCAGAAATTCACCCCTCCACTTT
CDR3aa: CASSRGQGRNSPLHF

v_gene: TRBV29-1
d_gene: .
abundance: .
j_gene: TRBJ2-1
CDR3nt: TGCAGCGTTGAAGATCTTGAGGGGCGTTACAATGAGCAGTTCTTC
CDR3aa: CSVEDLEGRYNEQFF

v_gene: TRBV3-1/TRBV3-2
d_gene: .
abundance: .
j_gene: TRBJ2-5
CDR3nt: TGTGCCAGCAGCCAAGGCACCGGGGTCCAAGAGACCCAGTACTTC
CDR3aa: CASSQGTGVQETQYF

v_gene: TRBV6-5
d_gene: .
abundance: .
j_gene: TRBJ2-2
CDR3nt: TGTGCCAGCAGTTATGGCAGGGCCGACACCGGGGAGCTGTTTTTT
CDR3aa: CASSYGRADTGELFF

v_gene: TRBV11-2
d_gene: .
abundance: .
j_gene: TRBJ2-2
CDR3nt: TGTGCCAGCAGCTTAGATGTAGGGGTCACCGGGGAGCTGTTTTTT
CDR3aa: CASSLDVGVTGELFF

v_gene: TRBV7-3
d_gene: .
abundance: .
j_gene: TRBJ2-2
CDR3nt: TGTGCCAGCAGCTTTGGGCGGGGTAGCGGAACGACCGGGGAGCTGTTTTTT
CDR3aa: CASSFGRGSGTTGELFF

v_gene: TRBV5-5
d_gene: .
abundance: .
j_gene: TRBJ2-2
CDR3nt: TGTGCCAGCAGCTCGAAACTTAGACTGATCAAAAACACCGGGGAGCTGTTTTTT
CDR3aa: CASSSKLRLIKNTGELFF

v_gene: TRBV4-2
d_gene: .
abundance: .
j_gene: TRBJ1-4
CDR3nt: TGTGCCAGCAGCCAAGGAGGGGGAGGGCGAGGGGAAAAACTGTTTTTT
CDR3aa: CASSQGGGGRGEKLFF

v_gene: TRBV30
d_gene: TRBD1
abundance: .
j_gene: TRBJ1-5
CDR3nt: TGTGCCTGGAGTGCAAACCAGGGGGTCTATCAGCCCCAGCATTTT
CDR3aa: CAWSANQGVYQPQHF

v_gene: TRBV4-2
d_gene: TRBD1
abundance: .
j_gene: TRBJ1-1
CDR3nt: TGTGCCAGCAGCCAAGCTCAGGGGGTCAGCACTGAAGCTTTCTTT
CDR3aa: CASSQAQGVSTEAFF

v_gene: TRBV27
d_gene: .
abundance: .
j_gene: TRBJ1-1
CDR3nt: TGTGCCAGCAGTTTAACGGACCTGGGCACTGAAGCTTTCTTT
CDR3aa: CASSLTDLGTEAFF

v_gene: TRBV7-2
d_gene: .
abundance: .
j_gene: TRBJ2-7
CDR3nt: TGTGCCAGCAGCCTCGGCCCTTATTCCCCCTACGAGCAGTACTTC
CDR3aa: CASSLGPYSPYEQYF

v_gene: TRBV4-3
d_gene: TRBD2
abundance: .
j_gene: TRBJ2-3
CDR3nt: TGCGCCAGCAGCCAAGTCGGGCTAGCGGGGGGGAGGGTGGATACGCAGTATTTT
CDR3aa: CASSQVGLAGGRVDTQYF

v_gene: TRBV7-2
d_gene: .
abundance: .
j_gene: TRBJ1-4
CDR3nt: TGTGCCAGCAGCCCGGGCCATAATGTATGGGAAAAACTGTTTTTT
CDR3aa: CASSPGHNVWEKLFF

v_gene: TRBV5-1
d_gene: TRBD2
abundance: .
j_gene: TRBJ2-7
CDR3nt: TGCGCCAGCAGCTTTAGGGCCCCACTAGCGGTCGTCTCCTACGAGCAGTACTTC
CDR3aa: CASSFRAPLAVVSYEQYF

v_gene: TRBV7-8
d_gene: TRBD1
abundance: .
j_gene: TRBJ2-1
CDR3nt: TGTGCCAGCAGCTTACGACAGGGGGCCGATGAGCAGTTCTTC
CDR3aa: CASSLRQGADEQFF

v_gene: TRBV27
d_gene: TRBD1
abundance: .
j_gene: TRBJ1-2
CDR3nt: TGTGCCAGCAGTTTGAGGGGGCTGGACTACACCTTC
CDR3aa: CASSLRGLDYTF

v_gene: TRBV7-9
d_gene: TRBD2
abundance: .
j_gene: TRBJ2-3
CDR3nt: TGTGCCAGCAGCTTCACCTTAGCGGGAGGGGGCACAGATACGCAGTATTTT
CDR3aa: CASSFTLAGGGTDTQYF

v_gene: TRBV11-2
d_gene: .
abundance: .
j_gene: TRBJ1-4
CDR3nt: TGTGCCAGCAGCTTAGATCTAAGGGGAAAACTGTTTTTT
CDR3aa: CASSLDLRGKLFF

v_gene: TRBV2
d_gene: .
abundance: .
j_gene: TRBJ1-4
CDR3nt: TGTGCCAGCAGGAGACGGTCTGGAGAAAAACTGTTTTTT
CDR3aa: CASRRRSGEKLFF

v_gene: TRBV19
d_gene: TRBD1
abundance: .
j_gene: TRBJ2-7
CDR3nt: TGTGCCAGTAGTGGGACAGGGGGCTTCTACGAGCAGTACTTC
CDR3aa: CASSGTGGFYEQYF

v_gene: TRBV30
d_gene: .
abundance: .
j_gene: TRBJ1-5
CDR3nt: TGTGCCTGGAGCACAGACAGAAATCAGCCCCAGCATTTT
CDR3aa: CAWSTDRNQPQHF

v_gene: TRBV9
d_gene: .
abundance: .
j_gene: TRBJ2-7
CDR3nt: TGTGCCAGCAGCCCAGGACCATTTTACGAGCAGTACTTC
CDR3aa: CASSPGPFYEQYF

v_gene: TRBV7-9
d_gene: .
abundance: .
j_gene: TRBJ1-1
CDR3nt: TGTGCCAGCAGCTTTATTCAAGGGGCGGGCACTGAAGCTTTCTTT
CDR3aa: CASSFIQGAGTEAFF

v_gene: TRBV24-1
d_gene: TRBD1
abundance: once
j_gene: TRBJ2-1
CDR3nt: TGTGCCACCAGTGATCCTGGGACAGGGGTGCCTTTCTTCTTC
CDR3aa: CATSDPGTGVPFFF

v_gene: TRBV4-1
d_gene: TRBD1
abundance: .
j_gene: TRBJ1-5
CDR3nt: TGCGCCAGCAGCCAAGAAGGGGGACAGGGGTGGTCTCAGCCCCAGCATTTT
CDR3aa: CASSQEGGQGWSQPQHF

v_gene: TRBV11-1
d_gene: TRBD1
abundance: .
j_gene: TRBJ2-1
CDR3nt: TGTGCCAGCAGCTTCGTACCCACCCGGACAGGGGGTCTTAAGTTCTTC
CDR3aa: CASSFVPTRTGGLKFF

v_gene: TRBV6-2/TRBV6-3
d_gene: .
abundance: .
j_gene: TRBJ1-1
CDR3nt: TGTGCCAGCAGTTACGTCCCAGGGGTGAACACTGAAGCTTTCTTT
CDR3aa: CASSYVPGVNTEAFF

v_gene: TRBV4-1
d_gene: .
abundance: .
j_gene: TRBJ2-5
CDR3nt: TGCGCCAGCAGCCAAGATGGGCTGACAGCGTACCAAGAGACCCAGTACTTC
CDR3aa: CASSQDGLTAYQETQYF

v_gene: TRBV30
d_gene: .
abundance: .
j_gene: TRBJ2-1
CDR3nt: TGTGCCTGGAAACAGCGGAATAGGTCCTACAATGAGCAGTTCTTC
CDR3aa: CAWKQRNRSYNEQFF

v_gene: TRBV10-1
d_gene: .
abundance: .
j_gene: TRBJ2-3
CDR3nt: TGCGCCAGCAGTGAAAGTCCCGGGGAGATCCGTACGCAGTATTTT
CDR3aa: CASSESPGEIRTQYF

v_gene: TRBV5-6
d_gene: .
abundance: .
j_gene: TRBJ2-7
CDR3nt: TGTGCCAGCAGCTTGGGCGTCTCTCTCCTCTACGAGCAGTACTTC
CDR3aa: CASSLGVSLLYEQYF

v_gene: TRBV24-1
d_gene: .
abundance: .
j_gene: TRBJ2-5
CDR3nt: TGTGCCACCAGTGATACAGGGATCGGGGGAGAGACCCAGTACTTC
CDR3aa: CATSDTGIGGETQYF

v_gene: TRBV4-3
d_gene: .
abundance: .
j_gene: TRBJ1-6
CDR3nt: TGCGCCAGCAGCCAAGACTATAATTCACCCCTCCACTTT
CDR3aa: CASSQDYNSPLHF

v_gene: TRBV3-1/TRBV3-2
d_gene: .
abundance: .
j_gene: TRBJ2-1
CDR3nt: TGTGCCAGCAGCCTCGACAGTAGCTCCTACAATGAGCAGTTCTTC
CDR3aa: CASSLDSSSYNEQFF